This T cell receptor (beta chain) was retrieved from a study of T cell changes during pregnancy in multiple sclerosis. TCRdb's table, derived via immunoSEQ multiplex PCR, lists solely in-frame clones and lacks some. The sample yields about 46,000 clones, about 91% seen once. Trimming removed 0 bases at V and 1 base at J, with 10 bases between. Germline V gene lookup returns CDR1 MNHEY and CDR2 SVGAGI. The CDR3 runs to 16 residues. This chain links TRBV6-5 with TRBJ1-5; the D is unclear. This TCR was sampled from a female donor with multiple sclerosis, enrolled in a pregnancy study. The sample in question was CD8+ T cells from peripheral blood mononuclear cells, obtained in the second trimester of pregnancy. CDR3 amino acids: CASSYSRGGSNQPQHF. CDR3 sequence (DNA): TGTGCCAGCAGTTACTCGCGGGGTGGGAGCAATCAGCCCCAGCATTTT.